The rows below give T cell receptor beta chains drawn from one sample of a study of blood T cell repertoires in COVID-19. Assay used: immunoSEQ multiplex PCR; TCRdb lists only in-frame clones, some missing. Here the sample spans over 50,000 clones, roughly three quarters being singletons. Material for sequencing was peripheral blood. Receptors were obtained from a human donor with active or convalescent COVID-19. The donor label of this sample is uncertain. The CDR3 runs from the conserved cysteine through the conserved F or W. A D gene is named only where the DNA matches it firmly. Rows may omit the clone size; those that give it use once, few, many or a size class.

J gene,D gene,clone size,V gene,CDR3 length,CDR3 protein,CDR3 DNA
TRBJ2-7,-,-,TRBV5-1,16,CASSISGGSPSYEQYF,TGCGCCAGCAGCATTAGCGGAGGGTCCCCTTCCTACGAGCAGTACTTC
TRBJ1-2,-,few,TRBV11-2,14,CASSSQDSPYGYTF,TGTGCCAGCAGCTCCCAAGACAGCCCATATGGCTACACCTTC
TRBJ2-5,TRBD1,-,TRBV25-1,15,CASSARWTGGETQYF,TGTGCCAGCAGTGCCCGGTGGACAGGGGGTGAGACCCAGTACTTC
TRBJ1-3,-,once,TRBV19,16,CASRKPQGPLGNTIYF,TGTGCCAGTAGGAAACCACAGGGACCTCTCGGAAACACCATATATTTT
TRBJ2-7,-,-,TRBV7-2,14,CASSLDRGGVGQYF,TGTGCCAGCAGCTTAGACAGAGGGGGGGTAGGGCAGTACTTC
TRBJ2-7,TRBD1,-,TRBV6-5,16,CASSSGGTGTFYEQYF,TGTGCCAGCAGTTCCGGCGGGACAGGGACGTTCTACGAGCAGTACTTC
TRBJ2-1,TRBD1,-,TRBV27,16,CASSLSDRGPVYEQFF,TGTGCCAGCAGTTTATCGGACAGGGGGCCGGTTTATGAGCAGTTCTTC
TRBJ1-4,TRBD1,-,TRBV7-6,20,CASSLYPMGTGEIGLEKLFF,TGTGCCAGCAGCCTCTACCCGATGGGGACAGGGGAGATTGGATTAGAAAAACTGTTTTTT
TRBJ2-1,TRBD2,-,TRBV3-1/TRBV3-2,12,CASSRAGAEQFF,TGTGCCAGCAGCCGAGCGGGGGCTGAGCAGTTCTTC
TRBJ1-5,TRBD1,-,TRBV2,14,CASSRGMNNQPQHF,TGTGCCAGCAGCAGGGGGATGAACAATCAGCCCCAGCATTTT
TRBJ1-6,-,few,TRBV28,17,CASSLLRGSSYNSPLHF,TGTGCCAGCAGTTTATTGCGGGGAAGCTCCTATAATTCACCCCTCCACTTT
TRBJ2-1,-,-,TRBV5-1,15,CASSLVAESYNEQFF,TGCGCCAGCAGCTTGGTGGCGGAGTCCTACAATGAGCAGTTCTTC
TRBJ2-1,-,-,TRBV28,15,CASSPGGRTYNEQFF,TGTGCCAGCAGCCCCGGGGGTAGGACCTACAATGAGCAGTTCTTC
TRBJ2-3,-,-,TRBV4-1,12,CASNIPTDTQYF,TGCGCCAGCAATATCCCCACAGATACGCAGTATTTT
TRBJ1-5,-,once,TRBV4-1,15,CASSQGPDSGQPQHF,TGCGCCAGCAGCCAAGGCCCGGACAGCGGCCAGCCCCAGCATTTT
TRBJ2-5,TRBD1,once,TRBV7-9,15,CASSRQGALGETQYF,TGTGCCAGCAGCCGACAGGGGGCATTAGGAGAGACCCAGTACTTC
TRBJ2-7,TRBD1,-,TRBV18,15,CASSPGTGGSYEQYF,TGTGCCAGCTCCCCCGGGACAGGGGGTTCCTACGAGCAGTACTTC
TRBJ1-3,-,-,TRBV7-9,15,CASSQNQDAGNTIYF,TGTGCCAGCAGCCAAAATCAGGATGCTGGAAACACCATATATTTT
TRBJ1-1,-,-,TRBV7-7,15,CASSRPGEENTEAFF,TGTGCTAGCAGCCGTCCGGGGGAAGAGAACACTGAAGCTTTCTTT
TRBJ2-1,TRBD2,-,TRBV25-1,14,CASRIAGESTEQFF,TGTGCCAGCAGAATAGCGGGAGAAAGTACTGAGCAGTTCTTC
TRBJ1-1,-,-,TRBV11-2,14,CASSFGREGTEAFF,TGTGCCAGCAGCTTCGGCAGGGAGGGCACTGAAGCTTTCTTT
TRBJ1-4,TRBD1,-,TRBV6-5,12,CASRDRARELFF,TGTGCCAGCCGGGACAGGGCCCGGGAACTGTTTTTT
TRBJ2-5,TRBD2,-,TRBV6-5,15,CASIKLAGSQETQYF,TGTGCCAGCATAAAACTAGCGGGTTCTCAAGAGACCCAGTACTTC
TRBJ2-3,TRBD2,few,TRBV7-2,17,CASSPGTSGRWTDTQYF,TGTGCCAGCAGCCCCGGGACTAGCGGGAGGTGGACAGATACGCAGTATTTT
TRBJ2-7,TRBD1,-,TRBV2,13,CASRWDRADEQYF,TGTGCCAGCAGATGGGACAGGGCGGATGAGCAGTACTTC
TRBJ1-1,-,-,TRBV28,12,CASSFDSPEAFF,TGTGCCAGCAGTTTCGACAGCCCTGAAGCTTTCTTT
TRBJ1-1,TRBD1,-,TRBV4-3,17,CASSQGPGQGARTEAFF,TGCGCCAGCAGCCAAGGGCCGGGACAGGGGGCACGTACTGAAGCTTTCTTT
TRBJ1-4,-,few,TRBV7-9,14,CASSLKGAGEKLFF,TGTGCCAGCAGCTTAAAAGGGGCTGGAGAAAAACTGTTTTTT
TRBJ2-1,-,-,TRBV7-3,16,CASSLTSSSSYNEQFF,TGTGCCAGCAGCTTAACTAGCTCCAGCTCCTACAATGAGCAGTTCTTC
TRBJ2-1,TRBD2,-,TRBV5-1,17,CASSLGRLAGVDNEQFF,TGCGCCAGCAGCTTGGGGAGACTAGCGGGAGTTGACAATGAGCAGTTCTTC
TRBJ2-1,TRBD2,-,TRBV5-1,18,CASSTVQTSGRAVNEQFF,TGCGCCAGCAGCACCGTGCAAACTAGCGGGAGGGCCGTCAATGAGCAGTTCTTC
TRBJ1-3,TRBD1,few,TRBV30,16,CAWSRQTGGPGNTIYF,TGTGCCTGGAGTCGGCAAACAGGGGGCCCTGGAAACACCATATATTTT
TRBJ1-2,TRBD1,-,TRBV25-1,12,CASRTGSYGYTF,TGTGCCAGCAGGACAGGGTCCTATGGCTACACCTTC
TRBJ1-1,TRBD1,once,TRBV6-1,16,CASRETPGGGNTEAFF,TGTGCCAGCAGAGAAACACCAGGGGGCGGGAACACTGAAGCTTTCTTT
TRBJ2-5,-,-,TRBV4-2,15,CASSQGGRVGETQYF,TGTGCCAGCAGCCAAGGTGGTCGGGTTGGAGAGACCCAGTACTTC
TRBJ1-3,TRBD1,-,TRBV28,14,CASSLGQQGNTIYF,TGTGCCAGCAGTCTGGGACAGCAAGGAAACACCATATATTTT
TRBJ2-1,TRBD1,-,TRBV29-1,14,CSVSDRGSYNEQFF,TGCAGCGTTTCGGACAGGGGATCTTACAATGAGCAGTTCTTC
TRBJ1-4,TRBD1,-,TRBV7-2,14,CASSSGRTGKKLFF,TGTGCCAGCAGCTCGGGTCGGACAGGGAAAAAACTGTTTTTT
TRBJ2-1,-,-,TRBV3-1/TRBV3-2,15,CASSHDRVSYNEQFF,TGTGCCAGCAGCCATGACAGAGTCTCCTACAATGAGCAGTTCTTC
TRBJ2-7,-,-,TRBV30,11,CAWSANYEQYF,TGTGCCTGGAGCGCTAACTACGAGCAGTACTTC
TRBJ2-5,TRBD2,-,TRBV5-4,15,CASSSTSGYQETQYF,TGTGCCAGCAGCTCTACTAGCGGGTACCAAGAGACCCAGTACTTC
TRBJ2-7,TRBD2,-,TRBV7-3,13,CASSAAGGYEQYF,TGTGCCAGCAGCGCGGCGGGAGGCTACGAGCAGTACTTC
TRBJ2-3,TRBD1,-,TRBV29-1,12,CSVDQGADTQYF,TGCAGCGTTGACCAGGGGGCAGATACGCAGTATTTT
TRBJ2-1,TRBD2,-,TRBV19,17,CASSILQGLADYNEQFF,TGTGCCAGTAGTATACTTCAAGGACTAGCGGATTACAATGAGCAGTTCTTC
TRBJ2-2,TRBD2,few,TRBV13,16,CASSSSGRINTGELFF,TGTGCCAGCAGCTCAAGCGGGAGGATCAACACCGGGGAGCTGTTTTTT
TRBJ2-1,TRBD1,-,TRBV5-6,15,CASLLGTGGRNEQFF,TGTGCCAGCCTTTTAGGGACAGGGGGCCGAAATGAGCAGTTCTTC
TRBJ1-2,TRBD1,few,TRBV29-1,12,CSVTGANYGYTF,TGCAGCGTTACAGGGGCAAACTATGGCTACACCTTC
TRBJ2-7,-,-,TRBV7-2,15,CASSFLGTPTYEQYF,TGTGCCAGCAGCTTCCTGGGGACACCGACCTACGAGCAGTACTTC
TRBJ1-5,-,-,TRBV19,13,CASSRQGNQPQHF,TGTGCCAGTAGTAGACAGGGCAATCAGCCCCAGCATTTT